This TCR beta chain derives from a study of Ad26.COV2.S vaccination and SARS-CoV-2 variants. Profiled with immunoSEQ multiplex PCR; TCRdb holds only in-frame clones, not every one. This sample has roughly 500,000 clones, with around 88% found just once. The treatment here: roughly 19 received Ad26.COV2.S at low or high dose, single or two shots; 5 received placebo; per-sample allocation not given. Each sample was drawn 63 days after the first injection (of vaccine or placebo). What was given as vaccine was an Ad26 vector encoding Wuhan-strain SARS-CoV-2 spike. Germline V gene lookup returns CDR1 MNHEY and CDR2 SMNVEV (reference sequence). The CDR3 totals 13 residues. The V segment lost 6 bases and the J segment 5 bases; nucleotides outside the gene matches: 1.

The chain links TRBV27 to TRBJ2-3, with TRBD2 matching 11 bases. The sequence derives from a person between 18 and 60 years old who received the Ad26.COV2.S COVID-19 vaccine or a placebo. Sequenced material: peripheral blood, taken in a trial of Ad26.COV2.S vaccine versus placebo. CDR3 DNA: TGTGCCAGCAGGACTAGCGGGAAAGATACGCAGTATTTT. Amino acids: CASRTSGKDTQYF.